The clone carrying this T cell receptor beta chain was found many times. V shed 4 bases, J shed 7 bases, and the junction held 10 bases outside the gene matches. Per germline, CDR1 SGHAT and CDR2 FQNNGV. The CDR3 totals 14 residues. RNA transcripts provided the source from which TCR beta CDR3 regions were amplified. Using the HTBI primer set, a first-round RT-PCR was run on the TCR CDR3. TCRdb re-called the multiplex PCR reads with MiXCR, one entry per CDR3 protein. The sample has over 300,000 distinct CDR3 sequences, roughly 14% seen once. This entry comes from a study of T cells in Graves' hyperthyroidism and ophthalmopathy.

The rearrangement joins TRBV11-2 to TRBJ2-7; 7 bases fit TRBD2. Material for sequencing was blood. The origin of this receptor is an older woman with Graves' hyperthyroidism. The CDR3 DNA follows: TGTGCCAGCAGCTCAATCCGGGGGGAATGGGAGCAGTACTTC. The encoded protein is CASSSIRGEWEQYF.